The 2 T cell receptor beta chains below come from one sample, sequenced in a study of blood T cell repertoires in COVID-19. Profiling relied on immunoSEQ multiplex PCR, and the TCRdb table lists in-frame clones only, not all of them. The data contain roughly 180,000 clones, around 79% of them singletons. Sequenced sample: peripheral blood. Receptors originate from a woman aged 60-70 years with COVID-19, enrolled during active disease.

J is TRBJ2-3 and V is TRBV7-2; a weak D match, TRBD1 (5 bases). V lost 1 base and J lost 2, with 7 bases in between. Germline V gene data show CDR1 as SGHTA and CDR2 as FQGNSA. The CDR3 has 14 amino acids. CDR3 DNA: TGTGCCAGCAGCTTAGACAGGTTCACAGATACGCAGTATTTT. Amino acids: CASSLDRFTDTQYF.

The chain employs TRBV11-3 and TRBJ1-1; D unclear. Germline CDR1 reads SGHNT; CDR2 reads YENEEA. V lost 5 bases, J lost 4 bases, and 11 bases lay in between. The CDR3 has 13 amino acids. CDR3 loop: CASSLESGTEAFF. CDR3 nucleotide sequence: TGTGCCAGCAGCCTCGAATCAGGCACTGAAGCTTTCTTT.